What follows are 25 T cell receptor beta chains derived from one specimen sequenced in a study of Ad26.COV2.S vaccination and SARS-CoV-2 variants. Sequencing was performed with immunoSEQ multiplex PCR; in TCRdb, only in-frame clones are kept and a portion is missing. This sample carries about 680,000 clones, approximately 88% of them seen once, and the ten largest clones take roughly 1.5%. As to treatment: approximately 18 received Ad26.COV2.S at low or high dose, single or two shots; about 5 received placebo; per-sample allocation not given. Each sample was drawn 63 days after the first injection (of vaccine or placebo). Sample: peripheral blood, taken in a trial of Ad26.COV2.S vaccine versus placebo. These receptor sequences come from a person between 18 and 59 years old who received the Ad26.COV2.S COVID-19 vaccine or a placebo.

This chain joins TRBV10-3 and TRBJ1-5; possible D gene TRBD1, 5 bases. From germline, CDR1 is ENHRY and CDR2 SYGVKD. The ends were cut back, 6 bases at V and 5 bases at J, with 8 bases in the middle. The length of the CDR3 is 12 residues. The CDR3 region has the DNA TGTGCCATCAGGGGGGGATATCAGCCCCAGCATTTT. The encoded protein is CAIRGGYQPQHF.

As for this clone: This sample includes further DNA sequences coding for the same CDR3. This rearrangement joins TRBV30 to TRBJ2-7, with D hard to call. The CDR3 totals 11 residues. Germline loops: CDR1 GTSNPN, CDR2 SVGIG (reference sequence). The V end was cut by 2 bases, the J end by 3 bases, with 5 bases between. DNA for the CDR3: TGTGCCTGGAGTACTGGCTACGAGCAGTACTTC. Protein product: CAWSTGYEQYF. Full variable domain (outside the CDR3, taken from reference TRBV30 and TRBJ2-7): SQTIHQWPATLVQPVGSPLSLECTVEGTSNPNLYWYRQAAGRGLQLLFYSVGIGQISSEVPQNLSASRPQDRQFILSSKKLLLSDSGFYLCAWSTGYEQYFGPGTRLTVT.

The chain couples TRBV28 to TRBJ2-5, with D hard to call. The CDR3 runs to 17 residues. V was clipped by 3 bases and J by 0 bases, with 17 bases between them. Germline V gives CDR1 MDHEN, CDR2 SYDVKM. The CDR3 loop reads CASSLAGSSKYQETQYF. CDR3 DNA: TGTGCCAGCAGTTTGGCCGGGTCAAGCAAGTACCAAGAGACCCAGTACTTC.

The chain uses TRBV5-1 and TRBJ2-2, with a tentative D call TRBD1 (6 bases). The CDR3 covers 15 residues. CDR1 is SGHRS and CDR2 is YFSETQ in the germline V gene. V was cut by 6 bases and J by 5 bases, with 17 bases left in between. The CDR3 spells CASTKGTPLTGELFF. The CDR3 DNA is TGCGCCAGCACGAAAGGGACACCCCTAACCGGGGAGCTGTTTTTT.

V and J are TRBV24-1 and TRBJ2-3; D not certain. CDR1 KGHDR and CDR2 SFDVKD come from the germline V gene. Trimming stripped 4 bases from V and 6 bases from J, with 13 bases between. This CDR3 has 14 amino acids. The CDR3 spells CATSEQYNSDTQYF. CDR3 DNA sequence: TGTGCCACCAGTGAGCAGTACAATAGTGATACGCAGTATTTT.

CDR3 sequence (DNA): TGTGCCAGCAGGAATAGAGGGACTAGCGGGAGTAATGAGCAGTTCTTC. This sequence encodes CASRNRGTSGSNEQFF. This chain uses TRBV27 with TRBJ2-1; 14 bases agree with TRBD2. This CDR3 has 16 amino acids. V gave up 6 bases and J gave up 7 bases; unmatched junction bases: 8. Germline loops: CDR1 MNHEY, CDR2 SMNVEV (reference sequence).

This rearrangement joins TRBV19 to TRBJ2-5; no clear D gene. Germline loops: CDR1 LNHDA, CDR2 SQIVND (reference sequence). This CDR3 has 14 amino acids. Trimming shortened V by 0 bases and J by 7 bases, and 12 bases separated the two germline ends. The CDR3 here is CASSIDRSVRTQYF. CDR3 sequence (DNA): TGTGCCAGTAGTATAGATCGAAGCGTACGGACCCAGTACTTC.

The chain employs TRBV5-6 and TRBJ2-3; D may match TRBD1 or TRBD2 (5 bases each). This CDR3 comprises 15 residues. Trimming took off 1 base at V and 4 bases at J, with 13 bases between the two ends. Germline V gene lookup returns CDR1 SGHDT and CDR2 YYEEEE. The CDR3 loop is CASSLPAGASDTQYF. CDR3 sequence (DNA): TGTGCCAGCAGCTTGCCGGCCGGGGCGTCAGATACGCAGTATTTT.

The CDR3 sequence is CASRFHDTSGRLYEQYF. The CDR3, as DNA: TGTGCAAGTCGCTTCCACGATACTAGCGGGAGATTGTACGAGCAGTACTTC. This chain uses TRBV12-2 with TRBJ2-7; the tabulated D call, TRBD2, remains unverified against the DNA. TRBV12-2 is a known pseudogene. This CDR3 is 17 amino acids long.

V is TRBV25-1 and J is TRBJ1-2; a weak D match, TRBD1 (5 bases). Trimming shortened V by 3 bases and J by 7 bases, and 15 bases separated the two germline ends. The germline V gene has CDR1 MGHDK and CDR2 SYGVNS. CDR3 length: 14 amino acids. The CDR3 sequence is CASSDGGQGPGYTF. In DNA form, the CDR3 reads TGTGCCAGCAGTGATGGAGGGCAGGGTCCTGGCTACACCTTC.

The chain links TRBV6-5 to TRBJ2-3; possible D gene TRBD1, 5 bases. Germline V CDR1 and CDR2: MNHEY, SVGAGI. The ends were cut back, 2 bases at V and 3 bases at J, with 12 bases in the middle. The CDR3 covers 15 residues. For the CDR3, the DNA is TGTGCCAGCAGTTACGCCCAGGGTAGGACAGATACGCAGTATTTT. Amino acid sequence: CASSYAQGRTDTQYF.

This clone came up once. J is TRBJ1-1 and V is TRBV4-2, with D hard to call. CDR3 size: 15 residues. V was clipped by 4 bases and J by 4 bases, with 16 bases between them. Germline V CDR1 and CDR2: LGHNA, YNFKEQ. CDR3: CASSLIPGRSTEAFF. The CDR3 DNA reads TGTGCCAGCAGCCTTATACCGGGTCGGAGCACTGAAGCTTTCTTT.

The chain employs TRBV24-1 and TRBJ2-3; 8 bases are shared with TRBD2. This CDR3 has 13 residues. The germline V gene encodes CDR1 KGHDR and CDR2 SFDVKD. V gave up 4 bases and J gave up 6 bases; unmatched junction bases: 2. The CDR3 sequence is CATSEGLADTQYF. CDR3 nucleotide sequence: TGTGCCACCAGTGAAGGACTAGCCGATACGCAGTATTTT.

The rearrangement links TRBV9 to TRBJ1-1; a possible D gene is TRBD1 (5 bases). CDR3 size: 11 residues. V was clipped by 4 bases and J by 6 bases, with 7 bases between them. Germline CDR1 reads SGDLS; CDR2 reads YYNGEE. CDR3 region: CASSTGSEAFF. The DNA for the CDR3 is TGTGCCAGCAGCACAGGCTCTGAAGCTTTCTTT.

The rearrangement uses TRBV14 and TRBJ1-1; no clear D. This CDR3 comprises 14 residues. Trimming cost V 1 base and J 6 bases, with 12 bases left between them. Germline values: CDR1 SGHDN, CDR2 FVKESK. The CDR3 sequence: CASSQAGRVPEAFF. CDR3 sequence (DNA): TGTGCCAGCAGCCAAGCGGGTCGGGTCCCTGAAGCTTTCTTT.

The chain has TRBV9 and TRBJ2-7; 7 nucleotides match TRBD1. The J segment lost 0 bases and the V segment lost 0 bases, leaving 6 bases of the junction unmatched. This CDR3 has 16 amino acids. Germline CDR1 reads SGDLS; CDR2 reads YYNGEE. The chain's CDR3 is CASSVATGAHSYEQYF. The CDR3 DNA follows: TGTGCCAGCAGCGTAGCCACAGGGGCCCACTCCTACGAGCAGTACTTC.

V usage is TRBV11-2 and J usage is TRBJ2-1; no definite D call. Germline V CDR1 and CDR2: SGHAT, FQNNGV. The CDR3 totals 12 residues. V dropped 0 bases and J dropped 7 bases, with 4 bases sitting between them. The CDR3 is CASSLEANEQFF. The CDR3 region has the DNA TGTGCCAGCAGCTTAGAAGCGAATGAGCAGTTCTTC.

The chain has TRBV10-3 and TRBJ1-2, with TRBD1 identical over 9 bases. J gave up 3 bases and V 6 bases, and 5 bases lay outside the gene matches. Germline V gene data show CDR1 as ENHRY and CDR2 as SYGVKD. The length of the CDR3 is 14 residues. This CDR3 reads CAIRPDRGYYGYTF. CDR3 nucleotides: TGTGCCATCAGGCCGGACAGGGGATACTATGGCTACACCTTC.

This clone is a singleton in its sample. CDR3 nucleotide sequence: TGTGCCAGCTACCCTGGAGCCACAGATACGCAGTATTTT. Translation: CASYPGATDTQYF. The J gene is TRBJ2-3, the V gene TRBV2; D is undetermined. Trimming pared 8 bases from V and 2 bases from J, leaving 11 bases between. This CDR3 region has 13 residues. Per germline, CDR1 SNHLY and CDR2 FYNNEI.

The rearrangement joins TRBV4-3 to TRBJ1-6, with D hard to call. The CDR3 extends over 14 amino acids. Germline-derived CDR1 and CDR2 are LGHNA and YSLEER. V dropped 2 bases and J dropped 7 bases, with 9 bases sitting between them. The CDR3 DNA reads TGCGCCAGCAGCCAACAAGCAGGCAATTCACCCCTCCACTTT. Its translation is CASSQQAGNSPLHF.

V gene TRBV7-9 combines with J gene TRBJ2-2, with D possibly being TRBD1 or TRBD2 (5 bases each). CDR3 length: 16 residues. CDR1 and CDR2 from the germline V gene are SEHNR and FQNEAQ (reference sequence). The V end was cut by 6 bases, the J end by 2 bases, with 16 bases between. The CDR3 nucleotides read TGTGCCAGCAGTCTTTACGGGGCACCTAACACCGGGGAGCTGTTTTTT. It translates to CASSLYGAPNTGELFF.

The CDR3 sequence: CASSQVIIQGGTGELFF. The CDR3 region has the DNA TGCGCCAGCAGCCAAGTGATTATTCAGGGTGGGACCGGGGAGCTGTTTTTT. This rearrangement joins TRBV4-1 to TRBJ2-2, with a tentative D call TRBD1 (5 bases). The CDR3 totals 17 residues. Trimming pared 1 base from V and 5 bases from J, leaving 17 bases between. In germline, CDR1 is MGHRA, CDR2 YSYEKL.

This chain joins TRBV30 and TRBJ1-6; no clear D gene. The CDR3 has 13 amino acids. V lost 0 bases to trimming and J lost 5 bases, with 5 bases between them. Germline CDR1 GTSNPN, CDR2 SVGIG (reference sequence). This CDR3 is CAWSVRDNSPLHF. For the CDR3, the DNA is TGTGCCTGGAGTGTACGGGATAATTCACCCCTCCACTTT. The entire variable domain, with the rest obtained from reference TRBV30 and TRBJ1-6, is as follows: SQTIHQWPATLVQPVGSPLSLECTVEGTSNPNLYWYRQAAGRGLQLLFYSVGIGQISSEVPQNLSASRPQDRQFILSSKKLLLSDSGFYLCAWSVRDNSPLHFGNGTRLTVT.

The V and J genes are TRBV7-9 and TRBJ2-3; D not resolved. V was trimmed by 3 bases and J by 0 bases, leaving 10 bases between them. In germline, CDR1 is SEHNR, CDR2 FQNEAQ (reference sequence). The CDR3 contains 15 residues. The CDR3: CASSLSQASTDTQYF. For the CDR3, the DNA is TGTGCCAGCAGCTTGAGTCAGGCGAGCACAGATACGCAGTATTTT. Combining the CDR3 with reference TRBV7-9 and TRBJ2-3 gives the whole variable domain DTGVSQNPRHKITKRGQNVTFRCDPISEHNRLYWYRQTLGQGPEFLTYFQNEAQLEKSRLLSDRFSAERPKGSFSTLEIQRTEQGDSAMYLCASSLSQASTDTQYFGPGTRLTVL.

This chain joins TRBV5-1 and TRBJ1-5; weak D call: TRBD1 (5 bases). CDR3 length: 15 residues. V gave up 2 bases and J gave up 7 bases, with 16 bases separating them. Germline assignment: CDR1 SGHRS and CDR2 YFSETQ. The CDR3 sequence: CASSFSQGQWQPQHF. DNA of the CDR3: TGCGCCAGCAGCTTTTCCCAGGGCCAATGGCAGCCCCAGCATTTT.